This record covers a single T cell receptor beta chain. The sample originates from a study of CD8 T cells in Susac syndrome. Random hexamers were used to reverse transcribe an amount of roughly 0.5 to 1 ug RNA. One entry per CDR3 protein results from TCRdb running MiXCR on the immunoSEQ multiplex PCR reads. The table includes 140,000 or so distinct CDR3 sequences, around 95% detected once. The TCR sequence derives from a human donor with Susac syndrome. The sample taken for sequencing was CD4+ T cells from PBMCs.

The CDR3 DNA sequence: TGCAGCGCTCTCCCGGGTCAAGGGAATGAGCAGTTCTTC. Translated: CSALPGQGNEQFF. The genes are TRBV29-1 and TRBJ2-1; unclear D gene. Trimming cost V 7 bases and J 7 bases, with 17 bases left between them. Per the germline V gene, CDR1 is SQVTM and CDR2 is ANQGSEA. The CDR3 has 13 amino acids.